This T cell receptor (beta chain) was recorded in a study of cytomegalovirus exposure and HLA in healthy donors. As for the study in general: From about 179 million T cells, an earlier analysis saw roughly 120 million unique TCR beta sequences.

PCR was performed using 60 Vbeta and 13 Jbeta primers. The table came from immunoSEQ multiplex PCR; TCRdb's copy has only in-frame clones and leaves some out. The sample holds more than 35,000 clones. CDR1 SGHRS and CDR2 YFSETQ come from the germline V gene. V lost 1 base and J lost 5, with 9 bases in between. CDR3 length: 13 amino acids. V is TRBV5-1 and J is TRBJ1-1; possibly TRBD1 for D (6 bases). The sample comprised PBMCs. The TCR sequence derives from a man aged 25 to 40 in good health and CMV-seronegative. The CDR3 here is CASSLTDRTEAFF. The CDR3 nucleotides read TGCGCCAGCAGCTTGACTGACAGGACTGAAGCTTTCTTT. Complete variable domain (other parts from reference TRBV5-1 and TRBJ1-1): KAGVTQTPRYLIKTRGQQVTLSCSPISGHRSVSWYQQTPGQGLQFLFEYFSETQRNKGNFPGRFSGRQFSNSRSEMNVSTLELGDSALYLCASSLTDRTEAFFGQGTRLTVV.